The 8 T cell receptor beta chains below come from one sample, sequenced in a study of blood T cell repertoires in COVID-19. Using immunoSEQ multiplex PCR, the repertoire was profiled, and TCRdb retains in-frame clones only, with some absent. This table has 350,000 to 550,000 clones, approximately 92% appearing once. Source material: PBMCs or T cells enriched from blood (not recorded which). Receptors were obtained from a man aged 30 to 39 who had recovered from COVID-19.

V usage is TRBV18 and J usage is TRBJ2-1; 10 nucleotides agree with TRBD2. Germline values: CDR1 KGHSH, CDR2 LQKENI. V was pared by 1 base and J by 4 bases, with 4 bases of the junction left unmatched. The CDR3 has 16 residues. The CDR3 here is CASSPRDSGGYNEQFF. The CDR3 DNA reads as TGTGCCAGCTCACCACGTGATAGCGGGGGGTACAATGAGCAGTTCTTC.

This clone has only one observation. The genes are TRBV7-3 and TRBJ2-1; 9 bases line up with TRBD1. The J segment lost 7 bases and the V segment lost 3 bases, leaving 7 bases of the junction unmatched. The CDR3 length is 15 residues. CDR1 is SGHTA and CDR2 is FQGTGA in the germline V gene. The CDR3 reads CASSLTGTGLNEQFF. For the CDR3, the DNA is TGTGCCAGCAGCTTGACCGGGACAGGGTTAAATGAGCAGTTCTTC.

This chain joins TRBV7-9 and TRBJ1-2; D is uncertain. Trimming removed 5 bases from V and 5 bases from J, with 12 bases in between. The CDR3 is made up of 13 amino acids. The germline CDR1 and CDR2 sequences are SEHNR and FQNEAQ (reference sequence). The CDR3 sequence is CASSTNTRYGYTF. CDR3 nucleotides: TGTGCCAGCAGCACAAACACGAGGTATGGCTACACCTTC.

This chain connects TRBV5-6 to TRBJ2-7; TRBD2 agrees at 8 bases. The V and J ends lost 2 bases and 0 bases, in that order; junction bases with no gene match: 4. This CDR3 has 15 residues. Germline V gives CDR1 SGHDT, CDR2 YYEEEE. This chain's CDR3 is CASSFSGASSYEQYF. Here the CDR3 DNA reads TGTGCCAGCAGCTTTAGCGGGGCGAGCTCCTACGAGCAGTACTTC.

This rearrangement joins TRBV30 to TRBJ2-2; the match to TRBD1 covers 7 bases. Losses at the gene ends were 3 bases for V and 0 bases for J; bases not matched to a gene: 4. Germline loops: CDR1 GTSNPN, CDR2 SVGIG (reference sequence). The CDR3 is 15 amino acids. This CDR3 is CAWSSGTANTGELFF. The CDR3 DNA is TGTGCCTGGAGCTCCGGGACAGCGAACACCGGGGAGCTGTTTTTT.

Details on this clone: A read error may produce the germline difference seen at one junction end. The DNA of the CDR3 is TGTGCCAGCAACCAAAGAGTGGATTTCAGGAGCAATCAGCCCCAGCATTTT. Translating gives CASNQRVDFRSNQPQHF. This sequence joins TRBV14 and TRBJ1-5; D is unclear. The CDR3 spans 17 residues. Germline CDR1 is SGHDN and CDR2 is FVKESK.

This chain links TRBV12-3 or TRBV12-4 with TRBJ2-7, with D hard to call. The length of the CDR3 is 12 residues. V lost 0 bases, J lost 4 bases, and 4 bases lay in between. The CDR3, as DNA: TGTGCCAGCAGTTTAGCGCGGTACGAGCAGTACTTC. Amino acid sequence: CASSLARYEQYF.

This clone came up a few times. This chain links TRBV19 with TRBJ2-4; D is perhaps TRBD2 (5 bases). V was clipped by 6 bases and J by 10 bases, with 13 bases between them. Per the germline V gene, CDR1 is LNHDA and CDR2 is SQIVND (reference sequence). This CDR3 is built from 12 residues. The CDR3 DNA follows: TGTGCCAGTAGCCCGTCCTCGGGGATTCAGTACTTC. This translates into CASSPSSGIQYF.